The text below deals with one T cell receptor (beta chain). A library of TCRbeta sequences, prepared with unique molecular identifiers, was generated. From the PCR reads, TCRdb called clonotypes with MiXCR, one entry per CDR3 protein. The sample holds 300,000 to 400,000 distinct CDR3 sequences; roughly 13% are singletons and the top ten take 3.5% to 4.5%. The sample comes from a study of T-cell reconstitution after alpha-beta-depleted transplantation in children. Losses at the gene ends were 4 bases for V and 6 bases for J; bases not matched to a gene: 11. The CDR3 contains 16 residues. Germline-derived CDR1 and CDR2 are SGHRS and YFSETQ.

V and J are TRBV5-1 and TRBJ2-3; TRBD2 agrees at 10 bases. This receptor was identified in a human donor who donated a stem cell graft to a child with Fanconi anemia. Source: PBMCs, taken from the stem cell graft. The DNA of the CDR3 is TGCGCCAGCAGCCGAAATCAGGCAGCGGGGGGGGATACGCAGTATTTT. It is translated as CASSRNQAAGGDTQYF.